This T cell receptor (beta chain) derives from a study of blood T cell repertoires in COVID-19. Original data processing: Nucleated cell number was recorded as an estimate derived from reference gene primer amplification. Repertoires were generated with immunoSEQ multiplex PCR, while TCRdb's copy carries only in-frame clones and drops some. The D gene and trimming were derived from the DNA, and the V and J assignments and clone size from that table. The sample yields 200,000 to 300,000 clones, roughly nine tenths seen once. The CDR3 runs to 15 residues. Unmatched junction bases numbered 7, after V lost 6 bases and J lost 2 bases. CDR1 is MDHEN, CDR2 SYDVKM, per germline.

This receptor was identified in a man aged 18 to 29 with active or convalescent COVID-19. Sequenced sample: peripheral blood. The chain uses TRBV28 and TRBJ2-3, with 8 bases fitting TRBD2. The CDR3 loop is CASSRSGGHTDTQYF. The CDR3 DNA sequence: TGTGCCAGCAGCAGAAGCGGGGGACACACAGATACGCAGTATTTT. Supplemented by reference TRBV28 and TRBJ2-3, the full variable domain reads DVKVTQSSRYLVKRTGEKVFLECVQDMDHENMFWYRQDPGLGLRLIYFSYDVKMKEKGDIPEGYSVSREKKERFSLILESASTNQTSMYLCASSRSGGHTDTQYFGPGTRLTVL.